These T cell receptor beta chains were read from a single sample in a study of T cells in Graves' hyperthyroidism and ophthalmopathy. Each CDR3 protein is one row after TCRdb ran MiXCR on the multiplex PCR reads. The top ten clones hold 10% to 15% of a sample with a few hundred thousand distinct CDR3 sequences, less than 15% of them seen once. The sequencing sample was made of blood. The receptors were sampled from a woman aged 35 to 49 with Graves' hyperthyroidism that later progressed to Graves' ophthalmopathy. Each CDR3 is given with its conserved first and last residue. D genes are given only for firm matches. Some rows have no size entry. The others give once, few or many, or a class for an expanded clone.

v_call	j_call	d_call	clone_size	cdr3_nt	cdr3_aa
TRBV19	TRBJ2-5	NA	many	TGTGCCAGTAGTATCCGGGTTGGGCAGACCCAGTACTTC	CASSIRVGQTQYF
TRBV6-2/TRBV6-3	TRBJ2-1	NA	many	TGTGCCAGCAGCCTGACTCGCAGGGGGGGTGAGCAGTTCTTC	CASSLTRRGGEQFF
TRBV14	TRBJ2-1	TRBD2	many	TGTGCCAGCAGCCAAGTTCGCGGGAGTCGACACAATGAGCAGTTCTTC	CASSQVRGSRHNEQFF
TRBV27	TRBJ1-5	NA	many	TGTGCCAGCAAAGTGGGGAGAGGCAATCAGCCCCAGCATTTT	CASKVGRGNQPQHF
TRBV12-3/TRBV12-4	TRBJ1-4	NA	many	TGTGCCAGCAGCCTGGGTGATCGGGAAAAACTGTTTTTT	CASSLGDREKLFF
TRBV2	TRBJ1-1	NA	many	TGTGCCAGACGGACGGGGAACACTGAAGCTTTCTTT	CARRTGNTEAFF
TRBV5-1	TRBJ2-1	TRBD2	many	TGCGCCAGCAGCGGACTAAGCGGGGCCTACAATGAGCAGTTCTTC	CASSGLSGAYNEQFF
TRBV11-3	TRBJ2-3	NA	NA	TGTGCCAGCAGCTTCCGACTGGTCGAAGATACGCAGTATTTT	CASSFRLVEDTQYF
TRBV18	TRBJ2-7	NA	many	TGTGCCAGCTCACCAAACAGAAACGAGCAGTACTTC	CASSPNRNEQYF
TRBV20-1	TRBJ1-2	NA	NA	TGCAGTGCTAGAGACCCCCAGGGGAAAGGCTACACCTTC	CSARDPQGKGYTF
TRBV6-2/TRBV6-3	TRBJ2-1	TRBD2	many	TGTGCCAGCAGTTCAGGACTAGCGGGACGATACAATGAGCAGTTCTTC	CASSSGLAGRYNEQFF
TRBV5-1	TRBJ2-7	TRBD2	many	TGCGCCAGCAGCCAGGGACTAGCGAATAAATACGAGCAGTACTTC	CASSQGLANKYEQYF
TRBV18	TRBJ2-3	NA	many	TGTGCCAGCTCACCACGGCGGGCCCGCACAGATACGCAGTATTTT	CASSPRRARTDTQYF
TRBV28	TRBJ1-1	NA	many	TGTGCCAGCAGACATACAGGGTCATCTGAAGCTTTCTTT	CASRHTGSSEAFF
TRBV12-3/TRBV12-4	TRBJ2-2	TRBD2	many	TGTGCCAGCAGGGTTCGTGGCGGGAGAGATCCCGGGGAGCTGTTTTTT	CASRVRGGRDPGELFF
TRBV15	TRBJ2-2	NA	many	TGTGCCACCAGCAGAAGGGGACTTCTAACCGGGGAGCTGTTTTTT	CATSRRGLLTGELFF
TRBV28	TRBJ2-3	TRBD2	many	TGTGCCAGCAGTTTCGGGGGACTAGCGGGAGAAAGTAGGACGCAGTATTTT	CASSFGGLAGESRTQYF
TRBV11-2	TRBJ1-1	TRBD1	NA	TGTGCCAGCAGCCTGACAGGGGGCCTGAACACTGAAGCTTTCTTT	CASSLTGGLNTEAFF
TRBV9	TRBJ2-2	NA	NA	TGTGCCAGCAGCATCCGGGACCGATCGGGGCCCGGGGAGCTGTTTTTT	CASSIRDRSGPGELFF
TRBV3-1	TRBJ2-3	TRBD2	NA	TGTGCCAGCAGCCAAGTTTATCTAGCGGTAGGACCTTACACAGATACGCAGTATTTT	CASSQVYLAVGPYTDTQYF
TRBV27	TRBJ2-7	NA	many	TGTGCCAGCAGTTTACGGGGGACTTACGAGCAGTACTTC	CASSLRGTYEQYF
TRBV30	TRBJ2-3	NA	many	TGTGCCTGGAGTTTCGGGAGCACAGATACGCAGTATTTT	CAWSFGSTDTQYF
TRBV11-2	TRBJ2-3	TRBD2	many	TGTGCCAGCAGCTTTCTTAGCGGGAGGTCAGATACGCAGTATTTT	CASSFLSGRSDTQYF
TRBV15	TRBJ1-2	NA	NA	TGTGCCACCAGCGCCGCGGCTTATGGCTACACCTTC	CATSAAAYGYTF
TRBV4-1	TRBJ2-7	NA	NA	TGCGCCAGCAGCCAAGACCAAAGTTTGGGGCCAACCTACGAGCAGTACTTC	CASSQDQSLGPTYEQYF
TRBV5-6	TRBJ2-1	NA	few	TGTGCCAGCGCGCCGGGGGTAAGCTCCTACAATGAGCAGTTCTTC	CASAPGVSSYNEQFF
TRBV6-1	TRBJ2-3	NA	NA	TGTGCCAGCAGTCTTATGCCAACTGGCTTTCTCACAGATACGCAGTATTTT	CASSLMPTGFLTDTQYF
TRBV2	TRBJ1-4	NA	many	TGTGCCAGCAGCCAGGGAATACTGGATGAAAAACTGTTTTTT	CASSQGILDEKLFF
TRBV25-1	TRBJ1-1	NA	few	TGTGCCAGCAGGCCCAGGAGCGTCACTGAAGCTTTCTTT	CASRPRSVTEAFF
TRBV20-1	TRBJ2-6	NA	few	TGCAGTGCTAGGTATATCTTAGCTGGGGCCAACGTCCTGACTTTC	CSARYILAGANVLTF
TRBV6-1	TRBJ1-2	NA	many	TGTGCCAGCAGTGAATCCCCAGGCCGATATGGCTACACCTTC	CASSESPGRYGYTF
TRBV6-5	TRBJ2-7	TRBD2	many	TGTGCCAGCAGTTACGCCCGACTAGCGGGAGCCCACGAGCAGTACTTC	CASSYARLAGAHEQYF
TRBV11-3	TRBJ2-2	TRBD1	many	TGTGCCAGCAGCTCCAGGACAGGGAGGAACACCGGGGAGCTGTTTTTT	CASSSRTGRNTGELFF
TRBV20-1	TRBJ1-2	TRBD1	NA	TGCAGTGCTAGAACGACAGGGGGCGCATCAGATGGCTACACCTTC	CSARTTGGASDGYTF
TRBV10-1	TRBJ2-1	NA	many	TGCGCCAGCAGTGTAGGATACGGCTCCTACAATGAGCAGTTCTTC	CASSVGYGSYNEQFF
TRBV11-3	TRBJ2-3	NA	many	TGTGCCAGCAGCTTAAGAGGATCGGCAGATACGCAGTATTTT	CASSLRGSADTQYF
TRBV6-1	TRBJ2-1	NA	many	TGTGCCAGCATCCGGGACCTTGAGCAGTTCTTC	CASIRDLEQFF
TRBV30	TRBJ2-2	NA	NA	TGTGCCTGGAAGCGGTACTACACCGGGGAGCTGTTTTTT	CAWKRYYTGELFF
TRBV29-1	TRBJ2-6	NA	many	TGCAGCGTCGTATTCGGGGCCAACGTCCTGACTTTC	CSVVFGANVLTF
TRBV19	TRBJ1-5	NA	many	TGTGCCAGTAGTAGGGGGTTTCGAGATAATAGCAATCAGCCCCAGCATTTT	CASSRGFRDNSNQPQHF
TRBV7-3	TRBJ1-1	NA	NA	TGTGCCAGCAGCTTAAATAGGGGGGGCACGGAAGCTTTCTTT	CASSLNRGGTEAFF
TRBV3-1	TRBJ2-7	NA	NA	TGTGCCAGCAGCTGGGGGCGGACCTACGAGCAGTACTTC	CASSWGRTYEQYF
TRBV28	TRBJ2-1	TRBD2	many	TGTGCCAGCAGGATGACTAGCGGTAACAATGAGCAGTTCTTC	CASRMTSGNNEQFF
TRBV7-3	TRBJ2-1	TRBD2	NA	TGTGCCAGCAGCTTAAATTTCCTGGGTAGCGGGAGAACCTACAATGAGCAGTTCTTC	CASSLNFLGSGRTYNEQFF
TRBV29-1	TRBJ1-2	TRBD1	many	TGCAGCGTTGCACAAGGCTCCACCGGACAGGGCCTCTATGGCTACACCTTC	CSVAQGSTGQGLYGYTF
TRBV5-4	TRBJ2-2	NA	NA	TGTGCCAGCAGCTTGGACAGGAACACCGGAGAGCTGTTTTTT	CASSLDRNTGELFF
TRBV9	TRBJ2-7	NA	few	TGTGCCAGCAGCACGAATTGGGACCCCGCCTACGAGCAGTACTTC	CASSTNWDPAYEQYF
TRBV6-1	TRBJ1-1	NA	many	TGTGCCAGCAGTACCCAGAACATGAACACTGAAGCTTTCTTT	CASSTQNMNTEAFF
TRBV6-5	TRBJ2-1	TRBD2	many	TGTGCCAGCAGTTACTTAGCGGGGGAGTTGGATGAGCAGTTCTTC	CASSYLAGELDEQFF
TRBV6-5	TRBJ2-3	TRBD2	many	TGTGCCAGCAGTTACTACGGGACTAGCCCCACAGATACGCAGTATTTT	CASSYYGTSPTDTQYF
TRBV5-6	TRBJ2-7	NA	NA	TGTGCCAGCAGCGATATAAACCTAAACTTGTACGAGCAGTACTTC	CASSDINLNLYEQYF
TRBV11-2	TRBJ1-3	NA	many	TGTGCCAGCAGCCGCCAGGGTGCTTTTGCTGGAAACACCATATATTTT	CASSRQGAFAGNTIYF
TRBV6-2/TRBV6-3	TRBJ1-2	NA	NA	TGTGCCAGCAGACCAATCGACTCCACGTATGGCTACACCTTC	CASRPIDSTYGYTF
TRBV11-2	TRBJ1-1	NA	many	TGTGCCAGCAGCTTAAACAGGCGAAGGACTGAAGCTTTCTTT	CASSLNRRRTEAFF